These T cell receptor beta chains were read from a single sample in a study of T cell responses to AZD1222 COVID-19 vaccine. TCRdb keeps only in-frame clones here, not all; method: immunoSEQ multiplex PCR. The sample records roughly 84,000 clones, roughly 89% being singletons. Specimen: peripheral blood, collected 28 days after the second AZD1222 dose. The origin of the receptors is an adult who received the AZD1222 COVID-19 vaccine. Both conserved end residues are part of each CDR3. A D gene is named only where the DNA matches it firmly. Clone size, where shown, is once, few, many, or a class for clones that have expanded.

>TRBV7-2|TRBD1|TRBJ1-5|-
TGTGCCAGCAGCGCGGGACAGAATCAGCCCCAGCATTTT
CASSAGQNQPQHF
>TRBV6-1|-|TRBJ2-7|-
TGTGCCAGCAGTGAATTCTACGAGCAGTACTTC
CASSEFYEQYF
>TRBV5-4|-|TRBJ1-2|-
TGTGCCAGCAGCTTGGGGGGGATATATGGTGGCTACACCTTC
CASSLGGIYGGYTF
>TRBV12-1|-|TRBJ1-1|-
TGTGCCAGCAGCTCTGACGGAGGGGGCGGATCGATGAACACTGAAGCTTTCTTT
CASSSDGGGGSMNTEAFF
>TRBV2|-|TRBJ1-6|-
TGTGCCAGCAGGAGGAGGGCCACAGGGAATTCACCCCTCCACTTT
CASRRRATGNSPLHF
>TRBV6-6|-|TRBJ1-5|-
TGTGCCAGCAGTTACTTAGGTCAGCCCCAGCATTTT
CASSYLGQPQHF
>TRBV24-1|-|TRBJ2-1|-
TGTGCCACCAGTGATTTGACAGTGCCCTCCTACAATGAGCAGTTCTTC
CATSDLTVPSYNEQFF
>TRBV5-1|-|TRBJ1-3|-
TGCGCCAGCAGCTTGGCGAGGGCTGGAAACACCATATATTTT
CASSLARAGNTIYF
>TRBV2|TRBD2|TRBJ2-7|-
TGTGCCACCTGGACTAGCGAGTCCTACGAGCAGTACTTC
CATWTSESYEQYF
>TRBV14|-|TRBJ1-2|-
TGTGCCAGCAGCCCCTTTACAGGGTTTGATCACTATGGCTACACCTTC
CASSPFTGFDHYGYTF
>TRBV6-5|-|TRBJ2-7|-
TGTGCCAGCAGCCCCGTCAACCAAGATAGTGTGCAGTACTTC
CASSPVNQDSVQYF
>TRBV7-8|-|TRBJ2-2|-
TGTGCCAGCAGCCGGGACACCGGGGAGCTGTTTTTT
CASSRDTGELFF
>TRBV5-1|-|TRBJ2-7|-
TGCGCCAGCAGCTTGGCCGGGGGCTCCTACGAGCAGTACTTC
CASSLAGGSYEQYF
>TRBV30|-|TRBJ1-4|-
TGTGCCTGGAGTGGTCCACCGGACGGTAGGGGACTGTTTTTT
CAWSGPPDGRGLFF
>TRBV28|-|TRBJ1-1|once
TGTGCCAGCAGTCTGCTGCAGGGGACCACTGAAGCTTTCTTT
CASSLLQGTTEAFF
>TRBV27|TRBD2|TRBJ2-3|few
TGTGCCAGCAGTGGAAAAGCGGGGGGTTGGGATACGCAGTATTTT
CASSGKAGGWDTQYF
>TRBV7-8|TRBD1|TRBJ1-1|-
TGTGCCAGCAGCGCCACCGGGACAGGGAGTTTTGGTGAAGCTTTCTTT
CASSATGTGSFGEAFF
>TRBV4-3|-|TRBJ1-1|-
TGCGCCAGCAGCCAAGAGCAGGAAATTACTGAAGCTTTCTTT
CASSQEQEITEAFF
>TRBV6-2/TRBV6-3|-|TRBJ1-2|-
TGTGCCAGCAGCCCCGGGGACAATGGCTACACCTTC
CASSPGDNGYTF
>TRBV15|-|TRBJ1-5|-
TGTGCCACCAGCAGAGTCCGGGAGAATCAGCCCCAGCATTTT
CATSRVRENQPQHF
>TRBV20-1|-|TRBJ2-3|few
TGCAGTGCTAGTGGGGGACAAAGCACAGATACGCAGTATTTT
CSASGGQSTDTQYF
>TRBV7-6|TRBD1|TRBJ1-2|-
TGTGCCAGCAGCTTAGGGGGACAGGGAATTGGCTATGGCTACACCTTC
CASSLGGQGIGYGYTF
>TRBV9|-|TRBJ1-5|-
TGTGCCAGCAGCGTAGCTGGTCTCCGGGGGCAGCCCCAGCATTTT
CASSVAGLRGQPQHF
>TRBV7-9|-|TRBJ2-7|-
TGTGCCAGCAGCGAAAGTGAGGCCGAGCAGTACTTC
CASSESEAEQYF
>TRBV4-3|TRBD2|TRBJ2-1|few
TGCGCCAGCAGCCAAGAACCGGGGGGGAGCTCCTACAATGAGCAGTTCTTC
CASSQEPGGSSYNEQFF
>TRBV5-1|-|TRBJ1-3|-
TGCGCCAGCAGCCCGGGACGCTCTGGAAACACCATATATTTT
CASSPGRSGNTIYF
>TRBV6-4|TRBD1|TRBJ2-2|-
TGTGCCAGCAGTCAGGGGGTAAACACCGGGGAGCTGTTTTTT
CASSQGVNTGELFF
>TRBV5-6|TRBD1|TRBJ1-5|-
TGTGCCAGCAGCTTGACCGGGACAGGGTCGCGTCAGCCCCAGCATTTT
CASSLTGTGSRQPQHF
>TRBV19|-|TRBJ1-2|-
TGTGCCAGTAGTAACGAGGGGACGGCTAACTATGGCTACACCTTC
CASSNEGTANYGYTF
>TRBV5-1|-|TRBJ2-3|-
TGCGCCAGCAGCTTGGGGCAGGGGCCCACAGATACGCAGTATTTT
CASSLGQGPTDTQYF
>TRBV7-2|-|TRBJ1-6|-
TGTGCCAGCAGCTTACTACACGAACGGCGTTGGTCACCCCTCCACTTT
CASSLLHERRWSPLHF
>TRBV5-1|TRBD1|TRBJ2-4|-
TGCGCCAGCAGGCCCGGGACAGGGGGCTTTGGCAAAAACATTCAGTACTTC
CASRPGTGGFGKNIQYF
>TRBV5-5|-|TRBJ1-4|-
TGTGCCAGCAGCTCCCGGGGAGGGGTTGAAAAACTGTTTTTT
CASSSRGGVEKLFF
>TRBV7-9|-|TRBJ1-2|-
TGTGCCAGCAGCTCCAGGACGGCAAACTATGGCTACACCTTC
CASSSRTANYGYTF
>TRBV19|-|TRBJ1-5|-
TGTGCCAGTAGACCGGGCTGGGGGGAAAGCAATCAGCCCCAGCATTTT
CASRPGWGESNQPQHF
>TRBV30|-|TRBJ1-2|-
TGTGCCTGGAGTGTTGATTCATGGTATGGCTACACCTTC
CAWSVDSWYGYTF
>TRBV28|-|TRBJ2-6|once
TGTGCCAGCAGTCCCCCCAGCCGTTCTGGGGCCAACGTCCTGACTTTC
CASSPPSRSGANVLTF
>TRBV20-1|-|TRBJ1-4|-
TGCAGCCTTAAGCGGGAGGAAAAACTGTTTTTT
CSLKREEKLFF
>TRBV28|-|TRBJ1-4|-
TGTGCCAGCAGTTTACCCCAGTTAGGAAAACTGTTTTTT
CASSLPQLGKLFF
>TRBV6-5|TRBD2|TRBJ2-7|-
TGTGCCAGCAGCAATCCAGCGGGGGGGCGCCTCGAGCAGTACTTC
CASSNPAGGRLEQYF
>TRBV9|TRBD1|TRBJ1-5|-
TGTGCCAGCAGCGTTTCCGGGACAGGGTATCAGCCCCAGCATTTT
CASSVSGTGYQPQHF
>TRBV7-9|-|TRBJ1-4|-
TGTGCCAGCAGCTTATTCGGGGAAGGAGAAAAACTGTTTTTT
CASSLFGEGEKLFF
>TRBV6-2/TRBV6-3|TRBD1|TRBJ1-4|-
TGTGCCAGCAGTTCCGGGACAGGGAGCGAAAAACTGTTTTTT
CASSSGTGSEKLFF
>TRBV29-1|TRBD1|TRBJ1-1|-
TGCAGCGTTGCCCTTACAGGGGGGAACACTGAAGCTTTCTTT
CSVALTGGNTEAFF
>TRBV11-3|-|TRBJ1-1|-
TGTGCCAGCAGCTTAGGCGGAGCTTCGAACACTGAAGCTTTCTTT
CASSLGGASNTEAFF
>TRBV19|-|TRBJ2-1|-
TGTGCCAGTAGTATGAGGTCCGGACACAGCTCCTACAATGAGCAGTTCTTC
CASSMRSGHSSYNEQFF
>TRBV2|TRBD2|TRBJ2-3|-
TGTGCCAGCAGTGTAGGGGGGACTAGCTACACAGATACGCAGTATTTT
CASSVGGTSYTDTQYF
>TRBV18|TRBD1|TRBJ1-3|-
TGTGCCAGCTCACCAGGACAGGCGTCTGGAAACACCATATATTTT
CASSPGQASGNTIYF
>TRBV29-1|-|TRBJ2-7|-
TGCAGCGTTGGCCCGGCAGGAGGAGTCTACGAGCAGTACTTC
CSVGPAGGVYEQYF
>TRBV28|-|TRBJ1-2|-
TGTGCCAGCAGTTTTCAGGGTATGCATGGCTACACCTTC
CASSFQGMHGYTF
>TRBV27|-|TRBJ1-5|-
TGTGCCAGCCATTCGACAGGTTGGGCAGTAGGTCAGCCCCAGCATTTT
CASHSTGWAVGQPQHF